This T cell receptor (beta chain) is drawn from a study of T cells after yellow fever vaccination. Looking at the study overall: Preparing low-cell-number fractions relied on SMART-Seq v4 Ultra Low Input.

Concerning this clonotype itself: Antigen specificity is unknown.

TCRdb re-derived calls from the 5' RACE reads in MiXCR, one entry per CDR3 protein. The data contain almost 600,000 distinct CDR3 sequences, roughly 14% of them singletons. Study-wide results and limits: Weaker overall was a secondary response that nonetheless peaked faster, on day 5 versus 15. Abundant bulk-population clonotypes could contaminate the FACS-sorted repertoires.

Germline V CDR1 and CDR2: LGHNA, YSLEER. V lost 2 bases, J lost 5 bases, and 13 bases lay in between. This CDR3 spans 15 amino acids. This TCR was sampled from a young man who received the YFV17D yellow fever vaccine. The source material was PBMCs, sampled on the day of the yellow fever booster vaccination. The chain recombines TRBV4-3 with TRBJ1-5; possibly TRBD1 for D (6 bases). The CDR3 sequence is CASSQLRTAHQPQHF. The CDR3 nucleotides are TGCGCCAGCAGCCAACTACGGACAGCTCATCAGCCCCAGCATTTT.